Listed below are T cell receptor beta chains from one sample, sequenced in a study of T cells after yellow fever vaccination. TCRdb fed the 5' RACE reads into MiXCR, producing one record per CDR3 protein. Of 110,000 or so distinct CDR3 sequences detected, more than 5.5% appear once; the ten largest clones hold 2.5% to 3.5%. The source material was CD4+ T cells sorted from PBMCs, sampled 35 to 50 days after the first yellow fever vaccination. These receptor sequences come from a man aged 18 to 29 who received the YFV17D yellow fever vaccine. The CDR3 runs from the conserved cysteine through the conserved F or W. Fields, in order: CDR3 length, clone size, D gene, J gene, V gene, CDR3 DNA, CDR3 protein. A D gene is named only where the DNA matches it firmly. Clone size, where shown, is once, few, many, or a class for clones that have expanded.

length: 17; size: many; D: TRBD1; J: TRBJ1-6; V: TRBV20-1; DNA: TGCAGTGCTAGAGATGGGGACAGGGGACTTTATAATTCACCCCTCCACTTT; CDR3: CSARDGDRGLYNSPLHF
length: 13; size: many; D: .; J: TRBJ1-5; V: TRBV12-3/TRBV12-4; DNA: TGTGCCAGCAGTTTAGGGACGGCATCGCCCCAGCATTTT; CDR3: CASSLGTASPQHF
length: 13; size: many; D: .; J: TRBJ1-2; V: TRBV30; DNA: TGTGCCTGGAGTGCCCAGGGGATCCTTGGCTACACCTTC; CDR3: CAWSAQGILGYTF
length: 15; size: few; D: TRBD1; J: TRBJ2-1; V: TRBV6-2/TRBV6-3; DNA: TGTGCCAGCAGCTCCGACAGGGGTCCCTACAATGAGCAGTTCTTC; CDR3: CASSSDRGPYNEQFF
length: 16; size: once; D: .; J: TRBJ2-1; V: TRBV5-6; DNA: TGTGCCAGCAGCTTGGCGCTGCGAAGCTCCTACAATGAGCAGTTCTTC; CDR3: CASSLALRSSYNEQFF
length: 15; size: many; D: .; J: TRBJ2-1; V: TRBV5-4; DNA: TGTGCCAGCAGCTTTATGGCACGCCCCTACAATGAGCAGTTCTTC; CDR3: CASSFMARPYNEQFF
length: 15; size: many; D: .; J: TRBJ2-7; V: TRBV12-3/TRBV12-4; DNA: TGTGCCAGCAGCGACGGCGCCCGTGGACTCTACGAGCAGTACTTC; CDR3: CASSDGARGLYEQYF
length: 15; size: few; D: .; J: TRBJ2-1; V: TRBV20-1; DNA: TGCAGTGCTAGGGCTTCCTCGCGGTCCTACAATGAGCAGTTCTTC; CDR3: CSARASSRSYNEQFF
length: 14; size: many; D: .; J: TRBJ1-1; V: TRBV20-1; DNA: TGCAGTGCTTTAGCAGGGGAAGGAAACACTGAAGCTTTCTTT; CDR3: CSALAGEGNTEAFF
length: 10; size: many; D: TRBD1; J: TRBJ2-3; V: TRBV20-1; DNA: TGCAGTGCCGAGACAGGGGCGCAGTATTTT; CDR3: CSAETGAQYF
length: 13; size: many; D: .; J: TRBJ2-7; V: TRBV29-1; DNA: TGCAGCGTTGACCGGCCAGGCACCGACGAGCAGTACTTC; CDR3: CSVDRPGTDEQYF
length: 15; size: few; D: .; J: TRBJ2-2; V: TRBV6-1; DNA: TGTGCCAGCAGTGAACCGGCTTCGACCACCGGGGAGCTGTTTTTT; CDR3: CASSEPASTTGELFF
length: 14; size: many; D: .; J: TRBJ2-7; V: TRBV4-1; DNA: TGCGCCAGCAGCCAATTCCGTACGGGACCTCGGCAGTACTTC; CDR3: CASSQFRTGPRQYF
length: 16; size: many; D: TRBD1; J: TRBJ1-5; V: TRBV7-9; DNA: TGTGCCAGCAGCTTGGGACAGGGGGCGGGGAATCAGCCCCAGCATTTT; CDR3: CASSLGQGAGNQPQHF
length: 14; size: many; D: .; J: TRBJ1-1; V: TRBV4-3; DNA: TGCGCCAGCAGCCAGATGACAGCGAACACTGAAGCTTTCTTT; CDR3: CASSQMTANTEAFF
length: 16; size: many; D: .; J: TRBJ2-2; V: TRBV24-1; DNA: TGTGCCACCAGTGATTCACGGGGGGCGGACACCGGGGAGCTGTTTTTT; CDR3: CATSDSRGADTGELFF
length: 14; size: few; D: .; J: TRBJ2-2; V: TRBV4-2; DNA: TGTGCCAGCAGCCTCGGGATCCTCACCGGGGAGCTGTTTTTT; CDR3: CASSLGILTGELFF
length: 12; size: many; D: .; J: TRBJ2-5; V: TRBV19; DNA: TGTGCCAGTAGTATTAACGGGGAGACCCAGTACTTC; CDR3: CASSINGETQYF
length: 14; size: many; D: TRBD2; J: TRBJ2-1; V: TRBV5-1; DNA: TGCGCCAGCAGCCCAACGCGGGGGGACGATGAGCAGTTCTTC; CDR3: CASSPTRGDDEQFF
length: 18; size: few; D: TRBD1; J: TRBJ1-6; V: TRBV11-1; DNA: TGTGCCAGCAGCCACCCCCGGGACAGGGGACCCTATAATTCACCCCTCCACTTT; CDR3: CASSHPRDRGPYNSPLHF
length: 14; size: many; D: .; J: TRBJ2-5; V: TRBV2; DNA: TGTGCCAGCAGGGGTCCACAGTACCAAGAGACCCAGTACTTC; CDR3: CASRGPQYQETQYF
length: 13; size: .; D: .; J: TRBJ2-4; V: TRBV5-1; DNA: TGCGCCAGCAGCCCGGGTGGTCGGAACATTCAGTACTTC; CDR3: CASSPGGRNIQYF
length: 12; size: many; D: .; J: TRBJ2-3; V: TRBV7-9; DNA: TGTGCCAGCAGCTCCCAGATGGATACGCAGTATTTT; CDR3: CASSSQMDTQYF
length: 16; size: many; D: .; J: TRBJ2-3; V: TRBV12-3/TRBV12-4; DNA: TGTGCCAGCAGCCCCCCCGTCAGCACTAGCACAGATACGCAGTATTTT; CDR3: CASSPPVSTSTDTQYF
length: 18; size: .; D: TRBD1; J: TRBJ2-6; V: TRBV4-3; DNA: TGCGCCAGCAGCCAGGGAGGACAGGGGGCGGGTGGGGCCAACGTCCTGACTTTC; CDR3: CASSQGGQGAGGANVLTF
length: 18; size: .; D: .; J: TRBJ2-6; V: TRBV11-2; DNA: TGTGCCAGCAGGTCAACCTTAGACAGAAGCTCTGGGGCCAACGTCCTGACTTTC; CDR3: CASRSTLDRSSGANVLTF
length: 11; size: many; D: .; J: TRBJ1-1; V: TRBV12-3/TRBV12-4; DNA: TGTGCCAGCAGCCCCGGTACTGAAGCTTTCTTT; CDR3: CASSPGTEAFF
length: 14; size: many; D: TRBD1; J: TRBJ2-1; V: TRBV20-1; DNA: TGCAGTGCTGAGGGGACAGGGTTAAGGGATGAGCAGTTCTTC; CDR3: CSAEGTGLRDEQFF
length: 16; size: few; D: .; J: TRBJ1-6; V: TRBV5-4; DNA: TGTGCCAGCAGCGCTGGGCAGGGGACCACATTGACACCCCTCCACTTT; CDR3: CASSAGQGTTLTPLHF
length: 16; size: many; D: TRBD1; J: TRBJ2-1; V: TRBV6-6; DNA: TGTGCCAGCAGCAAGGGGACAGGGGGCCTCTACAATGAGCAGTTCTTC; CDR3: CASSKGTGGLYNEQFF
length: 13; size: many; D: TRBD1; J: TRBJ2-4; V: TRBV9; DNA: TGTGCCAGCAGCGCGACAGGGAAAAACATTCAGTACTTC; CDR3: CASSATGKNIQYF
length: 13; size: many; D: .; J: TRBJ1-2; V: TRBV20-1; DNA: TGCAGTGCTTGGGACGGGGGAGCCTATGGCTACACCTTC; CDR3: CSAWDGGAYGYTF
length: 14; size: many; D: .; J: TRBJ1-1; V: TRBV20-1; DNA: TGCAGTGCTAGATTCGGGTCAGGGCCCACTGAAGCTTTCTTT; CDR3: CSARFGSGPTEAFF
length: 13; size: many; D: .; J: TRBJ2-2; V: TRBV5-1; DNA: TGCGCCAGCAGCTTGGTTCCAACCGGGGAGCTGTTTTTT; CDR3: CASSLVPTGELFF
length: 16; size: many; D: .; J: TRBJ1-1; V: TRBV7-3; DNA: TGTGCCAGCAGCCCCTCGGGGCCGACCACTCGTGGTGTAGCTTTCTTT; CDR3: CASSPSGPTTRGVAFF
length: 16; size: .; D: TRBD1; J: TRBJ1-5; V: TRBV10-1; DNA: TGCGCCAGCAGTCGACAGGGCGAACGTAGCAATCAGCCCCAGCATTTT; CDR3: CASSRQGERSNQPQHF
length: 13; size: many; D: .; J: TRBJ2-4; V: TRBV20-1; DNA: TGCAGTGCTAGACTCATAGCCAAAAACATTCAGTACTTC; CDR3: CSARLIAKNIQYF
length: 16; size: few; D: TRBD2; J: TRBJ2-1; V: TRBV11-2; DNA: TGTGCCAGCAGCTTGTCTACTAGCGGGGGGATGAATGAGCAGTTCTTC; CDR3: CASSLSTSGGMNEQFF
length: 14; size: .; D: .; J: TRBJ2-5; V: TRBV5-6; DNA: TGTGCCAGCAGCTTGCGGGGGCGTTCAGAGACCCAGTACTTC; CDR3: CASSLRGRSETQYF
length: 12; size: many; D: .; J: TRBJ2-5; V: TRBV7-6; DNA: TGTGCCAGCAGCTTAGATCCGGAGACCCAGTACTTC; CDR3: CASSLDPETQYF